Included here is one T cell receptor (beta chain) sequence, with context. The sample belongs to a study of blood T cell repertoires in COVID-19. Study overall: Donors in the United States, Italy and Spain gave samples during acute or convalescent COVID-19. From T cells, B-cell-depleted T cells, or PBMCs came the material, which was cDNA or gDNA.

Authors' methods: Reference gene primer amplification gave nucleated cell count estimates. The table came from immunoSEQ multiplex PCR; TCRdb's copy has only in-frame clones and leaves some out. V and J calls and clone size are copied from that table; D and trimming were computed from the DNA. The sample carries a few hundred thousand clones, approximately 84% recorded once. Sequenced input: peripheral blood. The receptor comes from a man over 45 who had recovered from COVID-19.

The CDR3 sequence: CASSSAGTGGEETQYF. CDR3 nucleotide sequence: TGTGCCAGCAGTTCCGCCGGGACAGGGGGCGAGGAGACCCAGTACTTC. V gene TRBV28 combines with J gene TRBJ2-5; 12 nucleotides match TRBD1. Germline V gene data show CDR1 as MDHEN and CDR2 as SYDVKM. V shed 4 bases and J 5 bases; nucleotides not matched to a gene: 8. CDR3 length: 16 amino acids.